These T cell receptor beta chains were read from a single sample in a study of T cells after yellow fever vaccination. One entry per CDR3 protein, called by TCRdb with MiXCR from the 5' RACE reads. Here the sample spans 300,000 or so distinct CDR3 sequences, around 8.1% being singletons. This specimen was PBMCs, taken more than 40 days after the first yellow fever vaccination. The source is a young man who received the YFV17D yellow fever vaccine. The conserved cysteine and the conserved F or W are not part of the CDR3 here. Expanded clones get a size class; other rows say once, few or many, or leave the size out.

TRBV14	-	TRBJ2-7	ASSRYDKSSYEQY
TRBV7-2	few	TRBJ2-1	ASSHNKGGEDGVV
TRBV13	-	TRBJ2-6	ASSFQSGANVLT
TRBV5-1	few	TRBJ2-5	ASSFGGVIRERGTQY
TRBV10-2	few	TRBJ2-7	ASRGDRISYEQY
TRBV11-3	-	TRBJ2-2	ASRFGDWRGYTGELF
TRBV4-1	many	TRBJ2-4	ASASPGQGMSKNIQY
TRBV28	-	TRBJ2-2	ASSFAGGAAGELF
TRBV6-5	-	TRBJ2-7	ASSYSVSRYEQY
TRBV11-3	-	TRBJ1-1	ASSLGGKGEAF
TRBV5-1	-	TRBJ2-5	ASSLRGIWQETQY
TRBV5-1	-	TRBJ2-2	ASSFVRMGSCF
TRBV7-7	-	TRBJ2-1	ASSLERDGNEQF
TRBV5-1	many	TRBJ1-1	ASSFTGRTGGRTEAF
TRBV10-3	few	TRBJ1-2	AISETGQIYGYT